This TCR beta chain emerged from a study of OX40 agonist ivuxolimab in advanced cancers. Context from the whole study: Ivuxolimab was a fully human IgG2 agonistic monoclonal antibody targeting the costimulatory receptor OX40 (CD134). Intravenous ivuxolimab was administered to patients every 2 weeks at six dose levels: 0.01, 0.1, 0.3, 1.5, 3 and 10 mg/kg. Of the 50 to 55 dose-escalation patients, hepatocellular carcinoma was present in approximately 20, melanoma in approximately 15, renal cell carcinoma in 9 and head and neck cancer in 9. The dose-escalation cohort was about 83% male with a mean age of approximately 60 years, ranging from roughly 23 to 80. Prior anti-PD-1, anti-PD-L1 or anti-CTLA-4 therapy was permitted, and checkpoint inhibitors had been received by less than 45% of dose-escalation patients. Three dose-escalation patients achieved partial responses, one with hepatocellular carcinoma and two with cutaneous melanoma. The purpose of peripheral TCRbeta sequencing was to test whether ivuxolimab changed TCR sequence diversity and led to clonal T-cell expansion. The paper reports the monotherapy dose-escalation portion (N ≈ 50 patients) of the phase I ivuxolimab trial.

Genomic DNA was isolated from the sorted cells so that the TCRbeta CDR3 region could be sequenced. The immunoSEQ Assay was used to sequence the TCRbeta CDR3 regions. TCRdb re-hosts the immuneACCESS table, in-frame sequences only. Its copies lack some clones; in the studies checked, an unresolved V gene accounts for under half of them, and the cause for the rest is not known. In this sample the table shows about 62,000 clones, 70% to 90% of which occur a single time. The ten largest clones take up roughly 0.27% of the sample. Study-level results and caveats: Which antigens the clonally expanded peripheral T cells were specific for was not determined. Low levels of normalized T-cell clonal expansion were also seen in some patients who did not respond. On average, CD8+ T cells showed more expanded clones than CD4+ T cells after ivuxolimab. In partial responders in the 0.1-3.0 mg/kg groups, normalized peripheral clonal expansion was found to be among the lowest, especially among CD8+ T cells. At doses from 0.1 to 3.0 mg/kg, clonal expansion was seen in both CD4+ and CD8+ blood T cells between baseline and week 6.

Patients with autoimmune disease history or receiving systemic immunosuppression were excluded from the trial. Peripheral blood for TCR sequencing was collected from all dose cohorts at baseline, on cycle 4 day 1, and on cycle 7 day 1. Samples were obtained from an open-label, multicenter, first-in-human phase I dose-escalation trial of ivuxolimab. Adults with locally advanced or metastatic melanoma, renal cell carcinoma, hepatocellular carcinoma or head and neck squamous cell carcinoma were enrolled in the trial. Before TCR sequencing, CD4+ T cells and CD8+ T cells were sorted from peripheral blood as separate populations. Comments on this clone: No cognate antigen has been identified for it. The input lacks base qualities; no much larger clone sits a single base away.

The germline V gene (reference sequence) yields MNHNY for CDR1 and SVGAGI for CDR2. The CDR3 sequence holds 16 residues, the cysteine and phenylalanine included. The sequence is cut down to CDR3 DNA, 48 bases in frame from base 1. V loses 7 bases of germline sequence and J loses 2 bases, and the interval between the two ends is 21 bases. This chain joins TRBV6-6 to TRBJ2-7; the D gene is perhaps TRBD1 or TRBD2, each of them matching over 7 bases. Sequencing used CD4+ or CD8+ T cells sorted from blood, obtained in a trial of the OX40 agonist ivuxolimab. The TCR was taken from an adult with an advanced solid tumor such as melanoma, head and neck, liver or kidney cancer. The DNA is TGTGCCAGCACACAGGGGAGGGGACTGCCACCCTACGAGCAGTACTTC. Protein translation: CASTQGRGLPPYEQYF.